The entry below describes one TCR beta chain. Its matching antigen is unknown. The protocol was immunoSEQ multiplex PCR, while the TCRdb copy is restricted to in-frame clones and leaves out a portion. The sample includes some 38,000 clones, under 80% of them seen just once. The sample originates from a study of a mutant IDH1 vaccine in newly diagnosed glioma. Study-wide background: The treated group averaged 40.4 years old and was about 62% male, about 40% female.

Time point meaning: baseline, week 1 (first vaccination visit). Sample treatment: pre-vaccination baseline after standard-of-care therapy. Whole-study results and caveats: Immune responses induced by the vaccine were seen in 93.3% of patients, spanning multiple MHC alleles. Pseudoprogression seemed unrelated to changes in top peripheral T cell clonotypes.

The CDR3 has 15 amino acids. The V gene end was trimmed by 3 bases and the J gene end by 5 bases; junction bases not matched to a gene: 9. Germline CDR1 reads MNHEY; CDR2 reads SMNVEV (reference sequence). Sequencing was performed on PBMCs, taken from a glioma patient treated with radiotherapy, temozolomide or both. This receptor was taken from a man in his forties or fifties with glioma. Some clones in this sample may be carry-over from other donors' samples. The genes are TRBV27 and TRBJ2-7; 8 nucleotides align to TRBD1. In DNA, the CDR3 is TGTGCCAGCAGTTTGAGTCAGGGGGCATTGAACGAGCAGTACTTC. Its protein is CASSLSQGALNEQYF.